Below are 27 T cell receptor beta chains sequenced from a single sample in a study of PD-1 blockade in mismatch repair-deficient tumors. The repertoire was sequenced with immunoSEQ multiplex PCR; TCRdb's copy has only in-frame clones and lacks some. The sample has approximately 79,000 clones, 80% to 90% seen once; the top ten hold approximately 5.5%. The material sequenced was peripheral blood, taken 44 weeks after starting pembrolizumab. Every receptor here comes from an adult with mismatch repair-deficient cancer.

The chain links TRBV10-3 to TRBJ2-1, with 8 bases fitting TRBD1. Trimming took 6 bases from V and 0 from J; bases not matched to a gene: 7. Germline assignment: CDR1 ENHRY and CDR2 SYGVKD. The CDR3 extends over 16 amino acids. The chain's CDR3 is CAIRGSGGFSYNEQFF. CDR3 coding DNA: TGTGCCATCAGGGGGTCAGGGGGCTTCTCCTACAATGAGCAGTTCTTC.

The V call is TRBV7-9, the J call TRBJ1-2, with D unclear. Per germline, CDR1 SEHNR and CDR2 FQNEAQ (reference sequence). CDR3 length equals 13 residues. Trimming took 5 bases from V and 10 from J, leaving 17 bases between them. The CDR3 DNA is TGTGCCAGCAGCGGAACCGAGGTTGGGGACTACACCTTC. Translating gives CASSGTEVGDYTF. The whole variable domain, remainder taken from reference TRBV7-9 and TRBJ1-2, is DTGVSQNPRHKITKRGQNVTFRCDPISEHNRLYWYRQTLGQGPEFLTYFQNEAQLEKSRLLSDRFSAERPKGSFSTLEIQRTEQGDSAMYLCASSGTEVGDYTFGSGTRLTVV.

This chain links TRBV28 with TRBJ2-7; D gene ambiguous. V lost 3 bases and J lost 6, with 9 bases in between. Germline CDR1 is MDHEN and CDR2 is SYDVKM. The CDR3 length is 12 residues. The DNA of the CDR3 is TGTGCCAGCAGTTTCCCCCCCCTCGAGCAGTACTTC. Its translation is CASSFPPLEQYF.

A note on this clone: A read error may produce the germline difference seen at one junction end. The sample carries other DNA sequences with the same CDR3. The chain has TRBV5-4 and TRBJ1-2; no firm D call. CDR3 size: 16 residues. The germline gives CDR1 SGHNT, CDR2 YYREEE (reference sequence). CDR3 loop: CASSQDEESPNYGYTF. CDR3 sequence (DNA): TGCGCCAGCAGCCAAGATGAAGAATCTCCTAACTATGGCTACACCTTC.

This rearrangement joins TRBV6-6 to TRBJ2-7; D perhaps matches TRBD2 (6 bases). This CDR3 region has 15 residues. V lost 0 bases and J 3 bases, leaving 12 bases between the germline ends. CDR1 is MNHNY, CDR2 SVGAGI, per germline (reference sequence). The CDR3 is CASSYSGGGGYEQYF. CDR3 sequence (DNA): TGTGCCAGCAGTTACTCGGGGGGAGGCGGCTACGAGCAGTACTTC.

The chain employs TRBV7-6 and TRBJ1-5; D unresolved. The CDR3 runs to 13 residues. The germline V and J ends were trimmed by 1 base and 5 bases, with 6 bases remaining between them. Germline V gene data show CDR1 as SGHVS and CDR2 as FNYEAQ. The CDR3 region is CASSLGQDQPQHF. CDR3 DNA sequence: TGTGCCAGCAGCTTAGGGCAGGATCAGCCCCAGCATTTT.

This CDR3 is CASSLTGPYEQYF. Here the CDR3 DNA reads TGTGCCAGCAGCTTAACAGGGCCCTACGAGCAGTACTTC. The genes are TRBV7-9 and TRBJ2-7; D is possibly TRBD1 (6 bases). The CDR3 sequence is 13 residues long. Germline loops: CDR1 SEHNR, CDR2 FQNEAQ (reference sequence). V was clipped by 2 bases and J by 2 bases, with 7 bases between them.

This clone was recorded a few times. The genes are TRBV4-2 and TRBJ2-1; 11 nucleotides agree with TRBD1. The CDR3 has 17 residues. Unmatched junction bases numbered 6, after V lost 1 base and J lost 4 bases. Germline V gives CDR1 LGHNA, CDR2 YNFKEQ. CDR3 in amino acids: CASSQGTGQGGYNEQFF. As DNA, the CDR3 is TGTGCCAGCAGCCAAGGAACGGGACAGGGGGGTTACAATGAGCAGTTCTTC.

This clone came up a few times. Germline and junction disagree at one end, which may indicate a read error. The CDR3 nucleotides are TGTGCCTGGAGTGTCGGGTTGGACAGAGTTTTT. Amino acids: CAWSVGLDRVF. J is TRBJ1-4 and V is TRBV30, with D possibly TRBD1 on 6 matching bases. CDR3 length: 11 residues. Germline V gives CDR1 GTSNPN, CDR2 SVGIG (reference sequence).

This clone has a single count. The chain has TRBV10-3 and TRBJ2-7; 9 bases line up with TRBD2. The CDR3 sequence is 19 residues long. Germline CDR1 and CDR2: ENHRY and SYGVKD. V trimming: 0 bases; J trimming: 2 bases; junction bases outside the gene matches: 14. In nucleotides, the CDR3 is TGTGCCATCAGTGAGTCGGTATGGAAGAGTGTAGCGGGGGCCTACGAGCAGTACTTC. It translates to CAISESVWKSVAGAYEQYF.

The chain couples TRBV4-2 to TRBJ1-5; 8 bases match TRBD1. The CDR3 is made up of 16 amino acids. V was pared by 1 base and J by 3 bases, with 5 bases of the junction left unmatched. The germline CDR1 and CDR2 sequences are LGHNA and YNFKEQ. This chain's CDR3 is CASSQAYRGDNQPQHF. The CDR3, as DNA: TGTGCCAGCAGCCAAGCGTACAGGGGGGACAATCAGCCCCAGCATTTT.

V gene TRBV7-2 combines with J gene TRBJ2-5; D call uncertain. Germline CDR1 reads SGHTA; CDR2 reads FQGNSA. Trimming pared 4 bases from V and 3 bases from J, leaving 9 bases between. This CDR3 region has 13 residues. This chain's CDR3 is CASSSIREETQYF. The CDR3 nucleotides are TGTGCCAGCAGCTCCATCCGGGAAGAGACCCAGTACTTC.

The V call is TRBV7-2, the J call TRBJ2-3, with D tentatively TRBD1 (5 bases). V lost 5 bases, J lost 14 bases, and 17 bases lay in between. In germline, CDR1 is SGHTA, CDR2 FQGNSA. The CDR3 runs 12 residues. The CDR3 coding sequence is TGTGCCAGCAGCAAAAACCTAAATCAGGGGTATTTT. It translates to CASSKNLNQGYF.

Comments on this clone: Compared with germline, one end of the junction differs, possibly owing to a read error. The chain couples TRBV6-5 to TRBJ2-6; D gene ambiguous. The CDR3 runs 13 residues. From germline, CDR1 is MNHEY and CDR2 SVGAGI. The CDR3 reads CASSDSGANVLTF. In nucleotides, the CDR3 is TGTGCCAGCAGTGACTCTGGGGCCAACGTCCTGACTTTC.

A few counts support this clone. CDR3 amino acids: CASSKGRANGYTF. CDR3 nucleotide sequence: TGTGCCAGCAGCAAGGGCAGAGCGAATGGCTACACCTTC. The chain employs TRBV21-1 and TRBJ1-2. TRBV21-1 is recorded as a pseudogene. This CDR3 is built from 13 residues.

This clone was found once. CDR3 in DNA: TGCGCCAGCAGCCAAGGAAATGAGCAGTTCTTC. Its protein is CASSQGNEQFF. The V gene is TRBV4-3, the J gene TRBJ2-1; D not resolved. The CDR3 contains 11 residues. CDR1 and CDR2 (germline): LGHNA, YSLEER. Trimming shortened V by 1 base and J by 7 bases, and 2 bases separated the two germline ends.

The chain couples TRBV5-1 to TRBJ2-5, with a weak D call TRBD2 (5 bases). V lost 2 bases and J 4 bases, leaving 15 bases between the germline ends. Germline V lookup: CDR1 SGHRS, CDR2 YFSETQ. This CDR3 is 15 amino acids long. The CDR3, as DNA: TGCGCCAGCAGCTTAGAGGGTAGTAAATTAGAGACCCAGTACTTC. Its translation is CASSLEGSKLETQYF.

Written as DNA, the CDR3 is TGTGCCGCAGGGAGACGCCGACTTAACTATGGCTACACCTTC. It specifies CAAGRRRLNYGYTF. J is TRBJ1-2 and V is TRBV28, with D maybe TRBD1 (5 bases). V lost 11 bases, J lost 1 base, and 17 bases lay in between. This CDR3 has 14 amino acids. Germline values: CDR1 MDHEN, CDR2 SYDVKM.

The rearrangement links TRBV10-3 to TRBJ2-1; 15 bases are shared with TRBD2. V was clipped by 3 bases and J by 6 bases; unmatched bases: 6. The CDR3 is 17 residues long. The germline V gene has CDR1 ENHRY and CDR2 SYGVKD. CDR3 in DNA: TGTGCCATCAGTGACTTGGGACTAGCGGGAGGAATCAATGAGCAGTTCTTC. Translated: CAISDLGLAGGINEQFF.

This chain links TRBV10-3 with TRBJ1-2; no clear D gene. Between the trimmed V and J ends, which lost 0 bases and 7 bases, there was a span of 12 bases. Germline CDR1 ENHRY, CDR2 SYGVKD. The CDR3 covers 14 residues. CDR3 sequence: CAISESAGGFGYTF. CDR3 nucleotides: TGTGCCATCAGTGAGTCAGCGGGCGGATTTGGCTACACCTTC.

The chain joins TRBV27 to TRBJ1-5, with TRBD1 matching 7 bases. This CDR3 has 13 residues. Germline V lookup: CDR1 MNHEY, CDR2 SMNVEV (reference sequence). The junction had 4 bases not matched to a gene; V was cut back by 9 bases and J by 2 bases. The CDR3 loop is CARRTGGNQPQHF. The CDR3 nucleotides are TGTGCCAGACGTACAGGGGGCAATCAGCCCCAGCATTTT.

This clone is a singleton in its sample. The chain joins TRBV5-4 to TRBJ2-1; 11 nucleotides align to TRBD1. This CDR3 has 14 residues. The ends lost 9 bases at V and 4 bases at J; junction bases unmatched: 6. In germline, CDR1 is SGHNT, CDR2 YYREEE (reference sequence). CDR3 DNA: TGTGCCACCGGGACAGGGGGTAGTTACAATGAGCAGTTCTTC. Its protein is CATGTGGSYNEQFF.

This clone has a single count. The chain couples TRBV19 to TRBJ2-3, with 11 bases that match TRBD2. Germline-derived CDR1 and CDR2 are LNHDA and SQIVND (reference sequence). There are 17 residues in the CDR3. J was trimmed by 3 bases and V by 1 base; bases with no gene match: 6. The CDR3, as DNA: TGTGCCAGTAGTATAGTGTATACTAGCGGGAGTACAGATACGCAGTATTTT. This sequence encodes CASSIVYTSGSTDTQYF.

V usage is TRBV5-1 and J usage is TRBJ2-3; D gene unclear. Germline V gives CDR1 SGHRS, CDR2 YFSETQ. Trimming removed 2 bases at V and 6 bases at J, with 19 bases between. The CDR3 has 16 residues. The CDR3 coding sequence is TGCGCCAGCAGCTTTGGCGTCGACGACTTCTCTGATACGCAGTATTTT. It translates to CASSFGVDDFSDTQYF.

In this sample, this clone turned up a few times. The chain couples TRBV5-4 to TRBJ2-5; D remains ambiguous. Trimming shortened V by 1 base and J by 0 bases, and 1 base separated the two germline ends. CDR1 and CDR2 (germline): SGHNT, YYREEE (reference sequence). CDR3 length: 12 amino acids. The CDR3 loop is CASSLNQETQYF. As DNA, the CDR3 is TGTGCCAGCAGCTTGAACCAAGAGACCCAGTACTTC.

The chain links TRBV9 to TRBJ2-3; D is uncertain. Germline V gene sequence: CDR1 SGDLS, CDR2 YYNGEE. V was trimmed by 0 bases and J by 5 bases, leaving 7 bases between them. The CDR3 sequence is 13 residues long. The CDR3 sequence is CASSVGLGDTQYF. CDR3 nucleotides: TGTGCCAGCAGCGTAGGTCTTGGAGATACGCAGTATTTT. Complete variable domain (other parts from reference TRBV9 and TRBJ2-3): DSGVTQTPKHLITATGQRVTLRCSPRSGDLSVYWYQQSLDQGLQFLIQYYNGEERAKGNILERFSAQQFPDLHSELNLSSLELGDSALYFCASSVGLGDTQYFGPGTRLTVL.

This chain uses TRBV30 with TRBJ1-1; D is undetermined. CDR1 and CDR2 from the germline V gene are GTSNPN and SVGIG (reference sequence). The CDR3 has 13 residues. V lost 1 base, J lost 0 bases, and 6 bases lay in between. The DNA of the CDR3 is TGTGCCTGGAGTGAGGCGTTGAACACTGAAGCTTTCTTT. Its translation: CAWSEALNTEAFF.